The following is a T cell receptor (beta chain) sequence with its context. Antigen: not known. The data derive from a study of T cells expressing NK-cell markers. Study-level information: Eight donors were sequenced, of whom seven were HCMV-seropositive, while the remaining one was HCMV-seronegative. Overall study results and limits: The study left the HCMV specificity of expanded NKG2C+ T cell clones unresolved.

Germline-derived CDR1 and CDR2 are MNHEY and SMNVEV (reference sequence). The CDR3 sequence is 16 residues long. Beta-chain TCR cDNA was generated via 5'RACE template switching with UMIs. TCRdb reprocessed the 5' RACE reads and reports one entry per CDR3 protein, with no DNA. Recorded for this sample: some 440,000 distinct CDR3 sequences. Sequencing was carried out using blood T cells: a sorted CD56 or NKG2C T cell subset, CD4+ or CD8+ T cells, or bulk PBMC T cells (not recorded which). The sequence derives from a woman aged 50 to 60 in good health. The gene calls are TRBV27 and TRBJ2-4; TCRdb returns TRBD1, unconfirmable since there is no DNA. The CDR3 here is CASSLGAGTAKNIQYF.